This TCR beta chain was observed in a study of blood T cells in healthy people across ages. Study-wide results and caveats: Among T cells, TCR beta diversity per million cells dropped roughly linearly as age rose.

This CDR3 comprises 12 residues. Germline V gives CDR1 LGHDT, CDR2 YNNKEL (reference sequence). With 4 bases removed from V and 4 bases from J, the gap between germline ends came to 8 bases. In the case of this clonotype: Its cognate antigen is unknown.

There were healthy Caucasian individuals from Russia, aged 6 to 90, serving as donors. A sample-barcoded 5' primer and a J-beta primer mix were used in a second PCR of roughly 6 to 12 cycles. Every cDNA molecule carried a tag from a template-switch adaptor bearing 12 random nucleotides. TCRdb called the 5' RACE reads again in MiXCR, with one record for every CDR3 protein. This sample has about 1 million distinct CDR3 sequences; 45% occur once, and the top ten carry 18%. V usage is TRBV3-1 and J usage is TRBJ2-7; D might be TRBD2 (5 bases). This sequence originates from a woman in her sixties in good health. Sequenced material: blood. CDR3 coding DNA: TGTGCCAGCAGCCGGAGGAAATACGAGCAGTACTTC. Translation gives CASSRRKYEQYF.